Following are 30 T cell receptor beta chains from one sample sequenced in a study of regulatory T cells in long-lasting Graves disease. The time point: newly diagnosed GD, antithyroid drugs for less than 3 months. Researchers made the TCR library from RNA that was extracted from PBMCs. Library construction for TCR beta used iRepertoire HTBI primers and Arm-PCR of CDR3 regions. From the multiplex PCR reads, TCRdb called clonotypes with MiXCR, one entry per CDR3 protein. The sample has fewer than 650,000 distinct CDR3 sequences, roughly 16% seen once. This sample was also put to use in a study of T cells in Graves' hyperthyroidism and ophthalmopathy.

Specimen: peripheral blood mononuclear cells (PBMCs), collected at new diagnosis, from a patient treated with antithyroid drugs. All receptors derive from a man between 18 and 35 years old with Graves disease.

Many counts were recorded for this clonotype. V usage is TRBV27 and J usage is TRBJ2-1, with D maybe TRBD1 (6 bases). CDR3 size: 14 residues. V was cut by 10 bases and J by 2 bases, with 15 bases left in between. CDR1 and CDR2 (germline): MNHEY, SMNVEV (reference sequence). Written as DNA, the CDR3 is TGTGCCACCAGGGGTGGGGGTACCTACAATGAGCAGTTCTTC. Residues: CATRGGGTYNEQFF.

This clonotype was counted ten times or more. The rearrangement links TRBV28 to TRBJ2-2; perhaps D is TRBD1 or TRBD2 (5 bases each). Trimming took off 6 bases at V and 3 bases at J, with 17 bases between the two ends. This CDR3 is 16 amino acids long. Germline CDR1 and CDR2: MDHEN and SYDVKM. The CDR3 region has the DNA TGTGCCAGCAGGCATTACGGGGTACAGGACACCGGGGAGCTGTTTTTT. It is translated as CASRHYGVQDTGELFF. Full variable domain (remainder filled in from reference TRBV28 and TRBJ2-2): DVKVTQSSRYLVKRTGEKVFLECVQDMDHENMFWYRQDPGLGLRLIYFSYDVKMKEKGDIPEGYSVSREKKERFSLILESASTNQTSMYLCASRHYGVQDTGELFFGEGSRLTVL.

The gene calls are TRBV11-2 and TRBJ1-4; no clear D gene. In germline, CDR1 is SGHAT, CDR2 FQNNGV. V was trimmed by 2 bases and J by 8 bases, leaving 9 bases between them. CDR3 size: 13 residues. CDR3 residues: CASSLWLGEKLFF. CDR3 nucleotide sequence: TGTGCCAGCAGCTTATGGTTGGGGGAAAAACTGTTTTTT.

Ten or more counts support this clonotype. The chain is built from TRBV2 and TRBJ2-7, with D possibly TRBD1 on 7 matching bases. This CDR3 contains 15 residues. The V gene's germline CDR1 is SNHLY and CDR2 FYNNEI. The germline V and J ends were trimmed by 7 bases and 3 bases, with 19 bases remaining between them. CDR3 residues: CASKEGAPGLYEQYF. CDR3 DNA sequence: TGTGCCAGCAAGGAGGGGGCGCCGGGACTCTACGAGCAGTACTTC.

This clonotype was recorded many times. This chain uses TRBV10-3 with TRBJ2-1, with TRBD2 as a possible D gene (6 bases). The CDR3 is 17 amino acids. From germline, CDR1 is ENHRY and CDR2 SYGVKD. The V end lost 3 bases, the J end lost 0 bases, and 15 bases lay between the germline ends. The CDR3 DNA sequence: TGTGCCATCAGTGACCCCCCTCGGGGGAGCTCCTACAATGAGCAGTTCTTC. This encodes CAISDPPRGSSYNEQFF.

V is TRBV7-9 and J is TRBJ2-7; TRBD2 aligns across 10 bases. The CDR3 totals 16 residues. V dropped 2 bases and J dropped 3; count of bases not matched to a gene: 7. CDR1 and CDR2 from the germline V gene are SEHNR and FQNEAQ (reference sequence). CDR3 sequence (DNA): TGTGCCAGCAGCTTATTAGGACTAGCGGAAAACTACGAGCAGTACTTC. Translation gives CASSLLGLAENYEQYF.

This clonotype has ten or more counts. The V and J genes are TRBV6-2 or TRBV6-3 and TRBJ2-1; D unresolved. The germline V and J ends were trimmed by 5 bases and 16 bases, with 21 bases remaining between them. CDR3 length: 13 amino acids. CDR1 is MNHEY, CDR2 SVGEGT, per germline. The CDR3 DNA is TGTGCCAGCAGTGAACGGTCCTGGACGAGCATCTTCTTC. Amino acids: CASSERSWTSIFF.

This clonotype was counted once. V usage is TRBV19 and J usage is TRBJ2-2, with 15 bases lining up with TRBD2. The CDR3 has 17 amino acids. Germline CDR1 LNHDA, CDR2 SQIVND (reference sequence). The V segment lost 5 bases and the J segment 6 bases; nucleotides outside the gene matches: 7. CDR3 DNA: TGTGCCAGTAGTTCCTACAGGACTAGCGGGGGGGCCGGGGAGCTGTTTTTT. This encodes CASSSYRTSGGAGELFF.

This clonotype has just a few counts. V gene TRBV19 combines with J gene TRBJ1-2, with D possibly being TRBD1 (5 bases). The CDR3 sequence is 14 residues long. The V gene lost 5 bases and the J gene lost 4 bases, with 14 bases spanning the gap. The germline gives CDR1 LNHDA, CDR2 SQIVND (reference sequence). CDR3 in amino acids: CASSAAREIYGYTF. CDR3 sequence (DNA): TGTGCCAGTAGTGCCGCCAGGGAAATCTATGGCTACACCTTC. The full variable domain, with the rest looked up from reference TRBV19 and TRBJ1-2, is DGGITQSPKYLFRKEGQNVTLSCEQNLNHDAMYWYRQDPGQGLRLIYYSQIVNDFQKGDIAEGYSVSREKKESFPLTVTSAQKNPTAFYLCASSAAREIYGYTFGSGTRLTVV.

This chain links TRBV10-3 with TRBJ2-7; 9 bases agree with TRBD1. The length of the CDR3 is 16 residues. Germline values: CDR1 ENHRY, CDR2 SYGVKD. The J segment lost 4 bases and the V segment lost 10 bases, leaving 17 bases of the junction unmatched. The CDR3 loop reads CASRDRVFFAEYEQYF. The CDR3 DNA reads TGTGCCAGCCGGGACAGGGTATTTTTTGCGGAGTACGAGCAGTACTTC.

This clonotype showed up many times. V is TRBV11-1 and J is TRBJ2-5; no firm D call. Germline V lookup: CDR1 SGHAT, CDR2 FQDESV (reference sequence). CDR3 length: 15 residues. Between the trimmed V and J ends, which lost 5 bases and 1 base, there was a span of 14 bases. The CDR3 loop reads CASSPLSGLQETQYF. CDR3 nucleotides: TGTGCCAGCAGCCCACTGTCGGGCCTCCAAGAGACCCAGTACTTC. Variable domain in full (rest from reference TRBV11-1 and TRBJ2-5): EAEVAQSPRYKITEKSQAVAFWCDPISGHATLYWYRQILGQGPELLVQFQDESVVDDSQLPKDRFSAERLKGVDSTLKIQPAELGDSAMYLCASSPLSGLQETQYFGPGTRLLVL.

This clonotype was recorded many times. V usage is TRBV7-9 and J usage is TRBJ2-2; 11 nucleotides match TRBD2. This CDR3 spans 15 amino acids. Germline V lookup: CDR1 SEHNR, CDR2 FQNEAQ (reference sequence). Trimming removed 7 bases from V and 5 bases from J; junction bases left unmatched: 6. CDR3: CASTPSGRTTGELFF. In nucleotides, the CDR3 is TGTGCCAGCACACCTAGCGGGAGGACAACCGGGGAGCTGTTTTTT.

This clonotype was seen repeatedly, ten times or more. This chain uses TRBV12-3 or TRBV12-4 with TRBJ1-1; tentative D call: TRBD1 (5 bases). The CDR3 spans 14 residues. V was clipped by 1 base and J by 4 bases, with 10 bases between them. CDR3 residues: CASSLVGRSTEAFF. The CDR3, as DNA: TGTGCCAGCAGTTTAGTGGGACGGAGCACTGAAGCTTTCTTT.

This clonotype was counted ten times or more. This chain uses TRBV27 with TRBJ1-1; D uncertain. CDR3 length: 13 amino acids. The germline V and J ends were trimmed by 2 bases and 3 bases, with 7 bases remaining between them. Germline V gene sequence: CDR1 MNHEY, CDR2 SMNVEV (reference sequence). The CDR3: CASSLVKDTEAFF. DNA for the CDR3: TGTGCCAGCAGTTTAGTAAAGGACACTGAAGCTTTCTTT.

This clonotype was observed many times. The chain's CDR3 is CASSQGGQGVYNEQFF. CDR3 nucleotide sequence: TGTGCCAGCAGCCAAGGGGGACAGGGAGTCTACAATGAGCAGTTCTTC. The rearrangement joins TRBV3-1 to TRBJ2-1; 9 nucleotides line up with TRBD1. The germline V gene has CDR1 LGHDT and CDR2 YNNKEL (reference sequence). V dropped 1 base and J dropped 3; count of bases not matched to a gene: 4. CDR3 size: 16 residues.

This clonotype was recorded once. The rearrangement links TRBV5-1 to TRBJ1-1; D may be TRBD1 (5 bases). Trimming shortened V by 2 bases and J by 5 bases, and 16 bases separated the two germline ends. Per the germline V gene, CDR1 is SGHRS and CDR2 is YFSETQ. The CDR3 consists of 15 residues. CDR3 amino acids: CASSFSSWGGTEAFF. DNA of the CDR3: TGCGCCAGCAGCTTTTCGAGTTGGGGGGGAACTGAAGCTTTCTTT.

The V and J genes are TRBV19 and TRBJ1-5, with D unclear. CDR1 is LNHDA, CDR2 SQIVND, per germline (reference sequence). This CDR3 comprises 12 residues. The V gene lost 5 bases and the J gene lost 13 bases, with 15 bases spanning the gap. The CDR3 DNA is TGTGCCAGTAGTGCCCGGGCCCCCGGGCAGCATTTT. Translation gives CASSARAPGQHF. The whole variable domain, remainder taken from reference TRBV19 and TRBJ1-5, is DGGITQSPKYLFRKEGQNVTLSCEQNLNHDAMYWYRQDPGQGLRLIYYSQIVNDFQKGDIAEGYSVSREKKESFPLTVTSAQKNPTAFYLCASSARAPGQHFGDGTRLSIL.

This clonotype occurred many times. The chain links TRBV12-3 or TRBV12-4 to TRBJ2-1; 10 nucleotides agree with TRBD2. This CDR3 spans 17 amino acids. With 2 bases clipped from V and 6 bases from J, the junction kept 10 bases outside the gene matches. In DNA, the CDR3 is TGTGCCAGCAGTTTACGGTTACTAGCGGGAAAGCGCAATGAGCAGTTCTTC. Translating gives CASSLRLLAGKRNEQFF.

This clonotype turned up a few times. The V call is TRBV29-1, the J call TRBJ1-1; no clear D. This CDR3 is 13 amino acids long. The V and J ends lost 6 bases and 1 base respectively, with 12 bases between them. Germline V lookup: CDR1 SQVTM, CDR2 ANQGSEA. The CDR3 bases are TGCAGCGTCGCCGGCCAAGCGAACACTGAAGCTTTCTTT. Its protein is CSVAGQANTEAFF.

Many counts were recorded for this clonotype. The junction departs from germline at one end; a sequencing error may be responsible. This chain uses TRBV5-1 with TRBJ2-5, with D uncertain. Germline V gene sequence: CDR1 SGHRS, CDR2 YFSETQ. The CDR3 contains 13 residues. CDR3 DNA: TGTGCCAGCAGCCTCCCGGGCGCGGAGACCCAGTACTTC. This codes for CASSLPGAETQYF. Full variable domain (rest looked up from reference TRBV5-1 and TRBJ2-5): KAGVTQTPRYLIKTRGQQVTLSCSPISGHRSVSWYQQTPGQGLQFLFEYFSETQRNKGNFPGRFSGRQFSNSRSEMNVSTLELGDSALYLCASSLPGAETQYFGPGTRLLVL.

This chain links TRBV28 with TRBJ1-3, with D possibly being TRBD1 (6 bases). Germline values: CDR1 MDHEN, CDR2 SYDVKM. The CDR3 covers 14 residues. Deletions cut 4 bases from V and 4 bases from J, with 11 bases between. The CDR3 DNA reads TGTGCCAGCAGTTCTCACAGGGAAGGAAACACCATATATTTT. Translated, it gives CASSSHREGNTIYF. Full variable domain (outside the CDR3, taken from reference TRBV28 and TRBJ1-3): DVKVTQSSRYLVKRTGEKVFLECVQDMDHENMFWYRQDPGLGLRLIYFSYDVKMKEKGDIPEGYSVSREKKERFSLILESASTNQTSMYLCASSSHREGNTIYFGEGSWLTVV.

At least ten counts were recorded for this clonotype. The chain joins TRBV19 to TRBJ2-3, with D tentatively TRBD2 (7 bases). With 3 bases removed from V and 4 bases from J, the gap between germline ends came to 14 bases. Germline values: CDR1 LNHDA, CDR2 SQIVND (reference sequence). This CDR3 has 15 amino acids. The CDR3 DNA reads as TGTGCCAGTAGTATTCGACGCGGGGGCGCAGATACGCAGTATTTT. It codes for CASSIRRGGADTQYF.

This clonotype showed up many times. V usage is TRBV6-1 and J usage is TRBJ2-7; TRBD1 matches at 9 bases. Germline loops: CDR1 MNHNS, CDR2 SASEGT. The V and J ends lost 5 bases and 2 bases, in that order; junction bases with no gene match: 7. CDR3 length equals 15 residues. CDR3 protein: CASSPGQGRTYEQYF. CDR3 DNA sequence: TGTGCCAGCAGTCCGGGACAGGGTAGGACCTACGAGCAGTACTTC.

Turning to this clonotype: This sequence may be a read error, since a much larger clone differs from it by one base. The chain recombines TRBV27 with TRBJ2-5; D unclear. Germline V CDR1 and CDR2: MNHEY, SMNVEV (reference sequence). The CDR3 loop spans 14 amino acids. The CDR3 sequence: CAGSPRPFQETQYF. CDR3 nucleotide sequence: TGTGCCGGCAGTCCTCGCCCTTTCCAAGAGACCCAGTACTTC.

Concerning this clonotype itself: At one end the junction does not follow the germline gene, possibly because of a read error. J is TRBJ2-3 and V is TRBV5-1; D may be TRBD1 (6 bases). The CDR3 runs 15 residues. Germline V gene lookup returns CDR1 SGHRS and CDR2 YFSETQ. CDR3 region: CASSIRTATTDTQYF. CDR3 bases: TGTGCCAGCAGCATACGGACAGCTACCACAGATACGCAGTATTTT.

This clonotype came up a few times. The chain couples TRBV13 to TRBJ2-7, with TRBD2 identical over 8 bases. The CDR3 totals 15 residues. Per germline, CDR1 PRHDT and CDR2 FYEKMQ (reference sequence). With V trimmed by 4 bases and J by 4 bases, 9 bases remained unmatched. In nucleotides, the CDR3 is TGTGCCAGCAGCTACGAGCGGGAGAGCCGGTACGAGCAGTACTTC. It encodes CASSYERESRYEQYF.

Ten or more counts support this clonotype. The chain is built from TRBV19 and TRBJ2-7, with 12 bases that match TRBD2. The V and J ends lost 5 bases and 3 bases, in that order; junction bases with no gene match: 5. The CDR3 length is 15 residues. Germline-derived CDR1 and CDR2 are LNHDA and SQIVND (reference sequence). CDR3 coding DNA: TGTGCCAGTAGTGGAGGGACTAGCGGGTTCTACGAGCAGTACTTC. This sequence encodes CASSGGTSGFYEQYF.

V gene TRBV28 combines with J gene TRBJ1-2; 9 positions match TRBD1. Trimming removed 3 bases from V and 5 bases from J; junction bases left unmatched: 10. There are 16 residues in the CDR3. Germline lookup yields CDR1 MDHEN and CDR2 SYDVKM. The DNA of the CDR3 is TGTGCCAGCAGTTTGGACGGGACAGGGAGAGTTTATGGCTACACCTTC. This translates into CASSLDGTGRVYGYTF.

This clonotype was seen many times. The chain combines TRBV30 with TRBJ1-1, with D possibly TRBD1 on 5 matching bases. V was pared by 0 bases and J by 1 base, with 12 bases between. There are 15 residues in the CDR3. Germline values: CDR1 GTSNPN, CDR2 SVGIG (reference sequence). Here the CDR3 DNA reads TGTGCCTGGAGTGTACTCATCGGGGGGAACACTGAAGCTTTCTTT. It yields the protein CAWSVLIGGNTEAFF.

This clonotype was seen many times. V usage is TRBV7-9 and J usage is TRBJ2-7; a possible D gene is TRBD2 (5 bases). V gave up 8 bases and J gave up 0 bases, with 14 bases separating them. The germline V gene has CDR1 SEHNR and CDR2 FQNEAQ (reference sequence). The CDR3 sequence is 14 residues long. For the CDR3, the DNA is TGTGCCAGCCAAAGGACTTCTAGCTCCTACGAGCAGTACTTC. Its protein product is CASQRTSSSYEQYF.